The 21 T cell receptor beta chains listed next were all sequenced from one sample in a study of T cells in Graves' hyperthyroidism and ophthalmopathy. The CDR3 regions of TCR beta were amplified from RNA transcripts. Initially, a first-round RT-PCR of the TCR CDR3 employed the HTBI primer set. TCRdb independently ran MiXCR on the multiplex PCR reads; one entry per CDR3 protein. The sample has hundreds of thousands of distinct CDR3 sequences; around 15% are singletons. Sample: blood. The receptors were gathered from a woman aged 18-29 years with Graves' hyperthyroidism.

This clonotype was seen a few times. CDR3 in DNA: TGTGCCAGTAGTAATAATGGAGGATTCAATCAGCCCCAGCATTTT. Residues: CASSNNGGFNQPQHF. V is TRBV19 and J is TRBJ1-5; D call uncertain. Trimming took off 4 bases at V and 3 bases at J, with 13 bases between the two ends. The germline CDR1 and CDR2 sequences are LNHDA and SQIVND (reference sequence). CDR3 size: 15 residues.

This clonotype was detected many times. J is TRBJ2-3 and V is TRBV7-9; TRBD2 matches 13 bases. The CDR3 covers 18 residues. Germline loops: CDR1 SEHNR, CDR2 FQNEAQ (reference sequence). J lost 2 bases, V lost 0 bases, and 5 bases had no gene match. The CDR3 spells CASSLAQLAGGPTDTQYF. DNA for the CDR3: TGTGCCAGCAGCTTAGCGCAACTAGCGGGAGGGCCCACAGATACGCAGTATTTT.

The chain is built from TRBV7-9 and TRBJ1-4, with D possibly matching TRBD1 (6 bases). This CDR3 has 16 residues. Trimming left V 4 bases short and J 0 bases short, with 12 bases between. The germline V gene encodes CDR1 SEHNR and CDR2 FQNEAQ (reference sequence). This CDR3 is CASSSGTYPTNEKLFF. The CDR3 DNA reads TGTGCCAGCAGCTCGGGGACATATCCAACTAATGAAAAACTGTTTTTT.

At least ten counts were recorded for this clonotype. V gene TRBV6-2 or TRBV6-3 combines with J gene TRBJ1-5; a possible D gene is TRBD1 (6 bases). V was clipped by 8 bases and J by 1 base, with 24 bases between them. This CDR3 comprises 18 residues. The germline gives CDR1 MNHEY, CDR2 SVGEGT. The CDR3 sequence is CASRPAYGGTFSNQPQHF. CDR3 in DNA: TGTGCCAGCCGACCGGCCTACGGGGGCACTTTCAGCAATCAGCCCCAGCATTTT.

This chain joins TRBV7-2 and TRBJ1-4; D is unclear. V shed 5 bases and J shed 5 bases, with 18 bases lying between them. This CDR3 is 16 amino acids long. Germline V lookup: CDR1 SGHTA, CDR2 FQGNSA. The DNA for the CDR3 is TGTGCCAGCAGCCCTCGGGCCCCCAGCCTGAATGAAAAACTGTTTTTT. It is translated as CASSPRAPSLNEKLFF.

This clonotype occurred many times. The rearrangement links TRBV27 to TRBJ2-7, with TRBD1 matching 10 bases. CDR3 length equals 14 residues. Germline values: CDR1 MNHEY, CDR2 SMNVEV (reference sequence). The trim removed 7 bases at V and 0 bases at J, leaving 3 bases unmatched. The CDR3 loop is CASKGQGLSYEQYF. DNA of the CDR3: TGTGCCAGCAAGGGACAGGGGCTCTCCTACGAGCAGTACTTC.

This clonotype occurred many times. CDR3 nucleotides: TGTGCCAGCAGCTTAAACCAGGGGGCGGCCAAAAACATTCAGTACTTC. It specifies CASSLNQGAAKNIQYF. This chain uses TRBV7-8 with TRBJ2-4, with 8 nucleotides matching TRBD1. Per germline, CDR1 SGHVS and CDR2 FQNEAQ. This CDR3 contains 16 residues. Trimming at V came to 2 bases and at J to 1 base, leaving 4 bases not matched to a gene.

This clonotype was counted ten times or more. This sequence joins TRBV7-8 and TRBJ2-7; no clear D. The CDR3 length is 16 residues. Trimming took off 5 bases at V and 6 bases at J, with 23 bases between the two ends. In germline, CDR1 is SGHVS, CDR2 FQNEAQ. The CDR3 loop reads CASSVTPRYTKTEQYF. The CDR3 region has the DNA TGTGCCAGCAGCGTCACACCTCGTTACACGAAAACCGAGCAGTACTTC.

This clonotype was seen only a few times. The rearrangement joins TRBV7-2 to TRBJ2-7; D ambiguous. This CDR3 has 15 amino acids. With 1 base removed from V and 6 bases from J, the gap between germline ends came to 16 bases. Germline CDR1 reads SGHTA; CDR2 reads FQGNSA. The CDR3 loop reads CASSLVLSAKGEQYF. The CDR3 nucleotides read TGTGCCAGCAGCTTAGTACTCTCAGCAAAGGGCGAGCAGTACTTC. Filled out from reference TRBV7-2 and TRBJ2-7, the complete variable domain reads GAGVSQSPSNKVTEKGKDVELRCDPISGHTALYWYRQSLGQGLEFLIYFQGNSAPDKSGLPSDRFSAERTGGSVSTLTIQRTQQEDSAVYLCASSLVLSAKGEQYFGPGTRLTVT.

Ten or more counts support this clonotype. The V gene is TRBV11-2, the J gene TRBJ2-3; the D call may be TRBD1 or TRBD2 (6 bases each). The V and J ends lost 6 bases and 2 bases respectively, with 15 bases between them. CDR3 size: 15 residues. CDR1 and CDR2 from the germline V gene are SGHAT and FQNNGV. Written as DNA, the CDR3 is TGTGCCAGCAGAAGTACAGGGACTTCCACAGATACGCAGTATTTT. Residues: CASRSTGTSTDTQYF.

This clonotype was seen a handful of times. The chain employs TRBV10-3 and TRBJ2-7; D may be TRBD1 (7 bases). The V end lost 8 bases, the J end lost 5 bases, and 16 bases lay between the germline ends. The CDR3 contains 13 residues. Germline V gene data show CDR1 as ENHRY and CDR2 as SYGVKD. The CDR3 is CAISRGETDEQYF. In DNA, the CDR3 is TGTGCCATCTCCAGGGGGGAAACTGACGAGCAGTACTTC.

The rearrangement joins TRBV18 to TRBJ2-2, with 9 bases fitting TRBD2. CDR1 is KGHSH, CDR2 LQKENI, per germline. The CDR3 runs 16 residues. Trimming removed 2 bases from V and 3 bases from J; junction bases left unmatched: 4. The CDR3 DNA follows: TGTGCCAGCTCACCATTAAGCGGGAGGTACACCGGGGAGCTGTTTTTT. It is translated as CASSPLSGRYTGELFF.

This clonotype was seen more than once but under ten times. The gene calls are TRBV2 and TRBJ2-3; TRBD2 aligns across 10 bases. The V segment lost 6 bases and the J segment 1 base; nucleotides outside the gene matches: 10. CDR3 length equals 17 residues. Germline loops: CDR1 SNHLY, CDR2 FYNNEI. In nucleotides, the CDR3 is TGTGCCAGCAGCGGCAGCCCTAGCGGGAGTGGCACAGATACGCAGTATTTT. Encoded protein: CASSGSPSGSGTDTQYF.

This clonotype occurred many times. The chain carries TRBV24-1 and TRBJ1-2; a weak D match, TRBD1 (5 bases). CDR3 size: 15 residues. The ends were cut back, 3 bases at V and 3 bases at J, with 13 bases in the middle. Germline lookup yields CDR1 KGHDR and CDR2 SFDVKD. CDR3 nucleotides: TGTGCCACCAGTGATGGCGAGGGGCGCGACTATGGCTACACCTTC. This encodes CATSDGEGRDYGYTF.

J is TRBJ2-2 and V is TRBV11-3; weak D call: TRBD2 (6 bases). The CDR3 is 16 amino acids. Trimming removed 6 bases from V and 6 bases from J, with 20 bases in between. Germline V gene lookup returns CDR1 SGHNT and CDR2 YENEEA. DNA for the CDR3: TGTGCCAGCAGTTTCGGTTTGGGAGGTCAGGCCGGGGAGCTGTTTTTT. Translating gives CASSFGLGGQAGELFF.

The chain carries TRBV4-2 and TRBJ1-4; D remains ambiguous. V was clipped by 0 bases and J by 3 bases, with 11 bases between them. This CDR3 contains 16 residues. Germline V gene lookup returns CDR1 LGHNA and CDR2 YNFKEQ. CDR3 DNA sequence: TGTGCCAGCAGCCAAGATCAGGTGGGAGCTAATGAAAAACTGTTTTTT. Translation: CASSQDQVGANEKLFF.

In its sample, this clonotype was seen a few times. V and J are TRBV13 and TRBJ2-3; perhaps D is TRBD1 or TRBD2 (5 bases each). The V and J ends lost 7 bases and 3 bases respectively, with 17 bases between them. Germline CDR1 is PRHDT and CDR2 is FYEKMQ (reference sequence). This CDR3 is built from 15 residues. The CDR3 is CASTLQRGGTDTQYF. The DNA for the CDR3 is TGTGCCAGCACCCTCCAGAGGGGCGGGACAGATACGCAGTATTTT.

This clonotype was counted at least ten times. V usage is TRBV3-1 and J usage is TRBJ1-2; D gene unclear. CDR3 size: 13 residues. The V end was cut by 4 bases, the J end by 1 base, with 7 bases between. In germline, CDR1 is LGHDT, CDR2 YNNKEL (reference sequence). CDR3 region: CASSPADNYGYTF. Written as DNA, the CDR3 is TGTGCCAGCAGCCCGGCTGATAACTATGGCTACACCTTC.

This clonotype was picked up many times. The CDR3 loop is CASSLALVIPSEQDTQYF. The CDR3, as DNA: TGTGCCAGCAGCTTAGCTCTAGTCATCCCCTCTGAACAAGATACGCAGTATTTT. This chain links TRBV7-9 with TRBJ2-3, with unresolved D. Germline V CDR1 and CDR2: SEHNR, FQNEAQ (reference sequence). The V end lost 0 bases, the J end lost 5 bases, and 21 bases lay between the germline ends. The CDR3 totals 18 residues.

The J gene is TRBJ2-7, the V gene TRBV7-8, with 10 bases fitting TRBD2. The germline gives CDR1 SGHVS, CDR2 FQNEAQ. This CDR3 contains 13 residues. With V trimmed by 5 bases and J by 8 bases, 6 bases remained unmatched. The CDR3 coding sequence is TGTGCCAGCAGCCCCCTAGCGGGAGCTCAGCAGTACTTC. Its protein product is CASSPLAGAQQYF.

In its sample, this clonotype was seen many times. V gene TRBV11-2 combines with J gene TRBJ1-3; D unclear. Germline CDR1 SGHAT, CDR2 FQNNGV. The V end was cut by 1 base, the J end by 3 bases, with 10 bases between. CDR3 length: 15 residues. The CDR3 sequence: CASSLVPYVGNTIYF. The CDR3 nucleotides read TGTGCCAGCAGCTTAGTCCCCTACGTTGGAAACACCATATATTTT.